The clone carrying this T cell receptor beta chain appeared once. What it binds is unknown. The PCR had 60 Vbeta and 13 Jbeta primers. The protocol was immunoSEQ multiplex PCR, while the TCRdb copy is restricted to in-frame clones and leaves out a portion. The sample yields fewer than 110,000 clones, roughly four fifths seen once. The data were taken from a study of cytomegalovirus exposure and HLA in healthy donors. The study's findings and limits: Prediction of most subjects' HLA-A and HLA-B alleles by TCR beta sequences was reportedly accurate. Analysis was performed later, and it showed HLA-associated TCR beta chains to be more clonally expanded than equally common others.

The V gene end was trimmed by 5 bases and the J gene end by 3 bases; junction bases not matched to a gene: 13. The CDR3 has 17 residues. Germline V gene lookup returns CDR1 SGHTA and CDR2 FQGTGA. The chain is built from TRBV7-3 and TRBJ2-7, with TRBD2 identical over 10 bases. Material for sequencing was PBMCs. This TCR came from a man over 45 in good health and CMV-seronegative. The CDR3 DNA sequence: TGTGCCAGCAGCCTCAAAGCGGGAGGGCCGTCGGGCTACGAGCAGTACTTC. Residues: CASSLKAGGPSGYEQYF.